This section outlines one TCR beta chain sequence together with its context. This table comes from immunoSEQ multiplex PCR, and its TCRdb copy is limited to in-frame clones, with some not included. The sample lists 40,000 to 65,000 clones, about 86% occurring once. This CDR3 has 15 residues. Trimming pared 7 bases from V and 4 bases from J, leaving 14 bases between. Germline V gene sequence: CDR1 SGHAT, CDR2 FQDESV (reference sequence). This specimen comes from a study of technical replicates of blood from a few donors. Material: PBMCs. The V call is TRBV11-1, the J call TRBJ2-6; no definite D call. The receptor comes from a human donor in good health. Some clones in this sample may be carry-over from other donors' samples. The CDR3 loop is CASTPTQMGANVLTF. The CDR3 DNA follows: TGTGCCAGCACCCCTACCCAAATGGGGGCCAACGTCCTGACTTTC.